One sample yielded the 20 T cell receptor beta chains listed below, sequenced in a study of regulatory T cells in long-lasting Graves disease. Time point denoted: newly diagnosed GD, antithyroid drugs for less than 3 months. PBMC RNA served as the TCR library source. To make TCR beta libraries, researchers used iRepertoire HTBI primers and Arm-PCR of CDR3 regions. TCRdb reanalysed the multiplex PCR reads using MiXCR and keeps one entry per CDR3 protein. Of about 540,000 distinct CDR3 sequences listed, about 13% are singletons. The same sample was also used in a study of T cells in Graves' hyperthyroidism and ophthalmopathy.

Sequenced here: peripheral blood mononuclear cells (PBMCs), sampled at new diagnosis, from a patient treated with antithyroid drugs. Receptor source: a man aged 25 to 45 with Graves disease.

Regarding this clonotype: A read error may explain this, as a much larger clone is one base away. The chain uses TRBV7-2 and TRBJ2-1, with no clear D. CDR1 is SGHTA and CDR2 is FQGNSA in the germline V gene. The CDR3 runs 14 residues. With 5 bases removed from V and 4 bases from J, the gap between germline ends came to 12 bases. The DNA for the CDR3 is TGTGCCAGCAGCCCTCGACCAGCGTACAATGAGCAGTTCTTC. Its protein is CASSPRPAYNEQFF.

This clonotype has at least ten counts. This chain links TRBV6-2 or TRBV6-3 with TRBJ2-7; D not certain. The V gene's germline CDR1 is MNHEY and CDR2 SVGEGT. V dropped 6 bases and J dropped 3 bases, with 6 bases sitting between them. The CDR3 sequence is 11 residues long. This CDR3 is CASRAVYEQYF. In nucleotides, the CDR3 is TGTGCCAGCAGGGCAGTCTACGAGCAGTACTTC.

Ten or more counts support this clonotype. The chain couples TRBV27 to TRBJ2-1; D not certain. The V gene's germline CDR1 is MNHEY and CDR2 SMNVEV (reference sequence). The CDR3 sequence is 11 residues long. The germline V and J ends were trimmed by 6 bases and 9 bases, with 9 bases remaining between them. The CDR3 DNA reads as TGTGCCAGCAGACAGTCGGTTGAGCAGTTCTTC. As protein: CASRQSVEQFF.

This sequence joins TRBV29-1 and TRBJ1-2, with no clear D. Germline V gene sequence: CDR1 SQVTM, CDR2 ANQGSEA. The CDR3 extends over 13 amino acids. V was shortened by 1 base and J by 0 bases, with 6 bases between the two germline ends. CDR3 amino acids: CSVEGLPNYGYTF. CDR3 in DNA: TGCAGCGTTGAAGGTCTTCCTAACTATGGCTACACCTTC.

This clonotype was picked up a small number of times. In DNA, the CDR3 is TGCAGCCCTTTTCTAGCGGTCACAGATACGCAGTATTTT. Protein sequence: CSPFLAVTDTQYF. This chain joins TRBV29-1 and TRBJ2-3; 7 bases line up with TRBD2. The CDR3 contains 13 residues. Trimming took 8 bases from V and 2 from J; bases not matched to a gene: 7. The V gene's germline CDR1 is SQVTM and CDR2 ANQGSEA.

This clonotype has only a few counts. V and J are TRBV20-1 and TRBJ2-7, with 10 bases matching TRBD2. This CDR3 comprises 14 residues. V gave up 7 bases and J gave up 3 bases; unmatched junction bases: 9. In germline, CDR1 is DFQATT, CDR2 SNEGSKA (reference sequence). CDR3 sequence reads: CSVIAGGGLYEQYF. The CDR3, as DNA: TGCAGTGTTATAGCGGGAGGTGGTCTCTACGAGCAGTACTTC.

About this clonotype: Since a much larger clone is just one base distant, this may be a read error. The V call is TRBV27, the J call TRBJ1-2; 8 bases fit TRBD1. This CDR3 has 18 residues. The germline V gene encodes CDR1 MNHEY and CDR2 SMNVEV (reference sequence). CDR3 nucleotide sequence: TGTGCCAGCAGGGTCCAGGGTCGCAGGGGGCTTGTTAACTATGGCCACACCTTC. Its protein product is CASRVQGRRGLVNYGHTF.

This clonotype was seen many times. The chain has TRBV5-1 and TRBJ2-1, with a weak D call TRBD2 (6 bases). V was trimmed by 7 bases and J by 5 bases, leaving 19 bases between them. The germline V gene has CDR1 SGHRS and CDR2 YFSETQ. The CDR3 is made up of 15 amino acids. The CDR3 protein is CASRPRETRDNEQFF. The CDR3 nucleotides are TGCGCCAGCCGGCCACGAGAGACTAGAGACAATGAGCAGTTCTTC.

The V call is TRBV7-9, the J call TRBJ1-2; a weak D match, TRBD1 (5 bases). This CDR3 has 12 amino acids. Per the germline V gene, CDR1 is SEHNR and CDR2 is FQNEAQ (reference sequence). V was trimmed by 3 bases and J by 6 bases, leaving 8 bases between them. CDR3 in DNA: TGTGCCAGCAGCTTCGACAGCGATGGCTACACCTTC. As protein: CASSFDSDGYTF.

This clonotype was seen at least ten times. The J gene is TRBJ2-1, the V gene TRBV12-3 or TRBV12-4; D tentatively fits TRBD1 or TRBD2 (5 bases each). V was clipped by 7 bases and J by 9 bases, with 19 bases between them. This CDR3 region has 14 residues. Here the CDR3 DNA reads TGTGCCAGCACCCCCCGGGGCACGTGGAGTGAGCAGTTCTTC. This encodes CASTPRGTWSEQFF.

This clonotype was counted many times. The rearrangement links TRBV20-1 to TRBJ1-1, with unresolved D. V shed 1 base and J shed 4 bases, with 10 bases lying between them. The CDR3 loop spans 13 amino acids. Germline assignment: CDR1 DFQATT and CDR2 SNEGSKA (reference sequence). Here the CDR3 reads CSARVVGRTEAFF. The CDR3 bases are TGCAGTGCTAGAGTTGTCGGGCGCACTGAAGCTTTCTTT.

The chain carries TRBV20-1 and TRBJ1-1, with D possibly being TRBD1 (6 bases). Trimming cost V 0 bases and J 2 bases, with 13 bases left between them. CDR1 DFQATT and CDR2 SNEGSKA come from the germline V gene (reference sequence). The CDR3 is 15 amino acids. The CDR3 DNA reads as TGCAGTGCTAGAGATAGAAGGGGGGAAAACACTGAAGCTTTCTTT. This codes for CSARDRRGENTEAFF.

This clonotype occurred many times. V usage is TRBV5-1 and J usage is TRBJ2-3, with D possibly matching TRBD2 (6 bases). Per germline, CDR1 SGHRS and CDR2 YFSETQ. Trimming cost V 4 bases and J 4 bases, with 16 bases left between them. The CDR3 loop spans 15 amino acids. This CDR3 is CASSTRRDSPDTQYF. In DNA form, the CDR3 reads TGCGCCAGCAGCACCAGGCGGGATAGCCCAGATACGCAGTATTTT.

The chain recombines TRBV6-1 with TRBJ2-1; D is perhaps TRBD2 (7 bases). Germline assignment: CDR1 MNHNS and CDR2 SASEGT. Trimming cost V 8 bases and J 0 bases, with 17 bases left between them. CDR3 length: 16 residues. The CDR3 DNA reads TGTGCCAGCCGAGGGGGGGTGGGGAGCTCCTACAATGAGCAGTTCTTC. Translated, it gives CASRGGVGSSYNEQFF.

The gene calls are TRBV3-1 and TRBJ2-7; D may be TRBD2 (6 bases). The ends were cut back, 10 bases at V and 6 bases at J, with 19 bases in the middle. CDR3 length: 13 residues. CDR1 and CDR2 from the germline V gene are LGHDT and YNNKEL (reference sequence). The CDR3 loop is CAIRDAGSPEQYF. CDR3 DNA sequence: TGTGCCATCAGAGATGCGGGGAGCCCCGAGCAGTACTTC.

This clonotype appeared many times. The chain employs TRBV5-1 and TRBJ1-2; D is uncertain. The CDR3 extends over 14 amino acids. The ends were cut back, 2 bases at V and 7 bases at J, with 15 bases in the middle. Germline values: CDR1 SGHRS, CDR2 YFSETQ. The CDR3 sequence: CASSFTDGGGGYTF. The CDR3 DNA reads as TGCGCCAGCAGCTTTACCGACGGCGGTGGTGGCTACACCTTC. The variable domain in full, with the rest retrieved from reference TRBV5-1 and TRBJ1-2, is KAGVTQTPRYLIKTRGQQVTLSCSPISGHRSVSWYQQTPGQGLQFLFEYFSETQRNKGNFPGRFSGRQFSNSRSEMNVSTLELGDSALYLCASSFTDGGGGYTFGSGTRLTVV.

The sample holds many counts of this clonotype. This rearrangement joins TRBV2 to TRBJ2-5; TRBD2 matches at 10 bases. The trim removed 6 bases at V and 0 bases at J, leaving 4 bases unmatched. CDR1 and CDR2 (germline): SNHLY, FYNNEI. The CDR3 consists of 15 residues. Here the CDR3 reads CASRPGLADQETQYF. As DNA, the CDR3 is TGTGCCAGCAGACCCGGACTAGCGGACCAAGAGACCCAGTACTTC. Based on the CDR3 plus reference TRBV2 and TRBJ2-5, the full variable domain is EPEVTQTPSHQVTQMGQEVILRCVPISNHLYFYWYRQILGQKVEFLVSFYNNEISEKSEIFDDQFSVERPDGSNFTLKIRSTKLEDSAMYFCASRPGLADQETQYFGPGTRLLVL.

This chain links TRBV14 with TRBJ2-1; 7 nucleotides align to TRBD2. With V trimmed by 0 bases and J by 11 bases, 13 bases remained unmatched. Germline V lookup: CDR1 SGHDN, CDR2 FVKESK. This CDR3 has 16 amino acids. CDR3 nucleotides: TGTGCCAGCAGCCAAGATTTTGAGGGAGGGCCTTTGCAGCAGTTCTTC. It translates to CASSQDFEGGPLQQFF.

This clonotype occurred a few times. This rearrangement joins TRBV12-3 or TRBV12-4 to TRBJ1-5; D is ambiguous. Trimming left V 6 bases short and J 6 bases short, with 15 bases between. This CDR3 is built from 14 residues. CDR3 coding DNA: TGTGCCAGCAGCTTACATTGGGTGGGTCAGCCCCAGCATTTT. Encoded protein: CASSLHWVGQPQHF.

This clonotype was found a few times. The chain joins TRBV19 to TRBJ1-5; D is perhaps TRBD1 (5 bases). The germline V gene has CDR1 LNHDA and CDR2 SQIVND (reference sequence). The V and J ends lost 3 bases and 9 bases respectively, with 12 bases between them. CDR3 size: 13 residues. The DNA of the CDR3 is TGTGCCAGTAGTATCGGGGCTCCTGGGCCCCAGCATTTT. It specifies CASSIGAPGPQHF.